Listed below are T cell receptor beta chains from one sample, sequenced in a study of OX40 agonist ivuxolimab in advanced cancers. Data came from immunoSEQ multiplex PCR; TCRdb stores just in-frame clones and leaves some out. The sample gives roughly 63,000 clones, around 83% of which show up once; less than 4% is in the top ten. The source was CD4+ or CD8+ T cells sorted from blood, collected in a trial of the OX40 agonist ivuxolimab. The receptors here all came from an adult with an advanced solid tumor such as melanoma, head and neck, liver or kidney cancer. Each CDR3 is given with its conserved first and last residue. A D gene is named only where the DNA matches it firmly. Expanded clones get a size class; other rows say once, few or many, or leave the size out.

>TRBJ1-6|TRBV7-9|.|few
CASSLEYPENSPLHF
TGTGCCAGCAGCTTAGAATATCCGGAAAATTCACCCCTCCACTTT
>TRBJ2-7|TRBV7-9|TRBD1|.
CASSSPGTAQNMYF
TGTGCCAGCAGCTCCCCCGGGACAGCACAGAATATGTACTTC
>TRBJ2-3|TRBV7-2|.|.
CASSFGTPSTDTQYF
TGTGCCAGCAGCTTCGGGACTCCGAGCACAGATACGCAGTATTTT
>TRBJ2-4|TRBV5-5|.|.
CASSFSVDLAKNIQYF
TGTGCCAGCAGCTTCTCGGTTGACCTAGCCAAAAACATTCAGTACTTC
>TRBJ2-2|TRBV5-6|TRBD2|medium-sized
CASSLGGGPSGGELFF
TGTGCCAGCAGCTTAGGCGGGGGGCCTTCCGGCGGGGAGCTGTTTTTT
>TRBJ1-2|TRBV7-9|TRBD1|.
CASSFGQGDRGYTF
TGTGCCAGCAGCTTTGGACAGGGGGATCGGGGCTACACCTTC
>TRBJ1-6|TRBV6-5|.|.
CASYGRLSYNSPLHF
TGTGCCAGCTATGGCAGGCTCTCCTATAATTCACCCCTCCACTTT
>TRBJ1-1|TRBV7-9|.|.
CASAPIGLNTEAFF
TGTGCCAGCGCCCCCATAGGGTTGAACACTGAAGCTTTCTTT
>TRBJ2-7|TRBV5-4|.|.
CASSLGGAGAYEQYF
TGTGCCAGCAGCTTGGGCGGTGCGGGGGCTTACGAGCAGTACTTC
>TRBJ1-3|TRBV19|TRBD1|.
CASTESPGTGRYSGNTIYF
TGTGCCAGTACCGAAAGCCCCGGGACAGGACGTTACTCTGGAAACACCATATATTTT
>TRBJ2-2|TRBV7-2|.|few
CASSLVAGAGNTGELFF
TGTGCCAGCAGCTTAGTTGCAGGGGCCGGAAACACCGGGGAGCTGTTTTTT
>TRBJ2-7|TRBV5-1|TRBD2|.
CASSWLAGGLYEQYF
TGCGCCAGCAGCTGGCTAGCGGGGGGCCTCTACGAGCAGTACTTC
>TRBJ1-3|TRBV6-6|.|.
CASSGGTSGNTIYF
TGTGCCAGCAGTGGGGGAACCTCTGGAAACACCATATATTTT
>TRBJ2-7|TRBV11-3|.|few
CASSFFSEGGYEQYF
TGTGCCAGCAGCTTTTTTTCGGAAGGGGGCTACGAGCAGTACTTC
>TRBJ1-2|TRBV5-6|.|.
CASSSIEARGYTF
TGTGCCAGCAGCTCGATAGAGGCCAGGGGCTACACCTTC
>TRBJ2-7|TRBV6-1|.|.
CASSESDSSYEQYF
TGTGCCAGCAGTGAATCTGACAGCTCCTACGAGCAGTACTTC
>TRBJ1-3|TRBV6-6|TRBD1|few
CASSSLTGEGNTIYF
TGTGCCAGCAGTTCCCTGACAGGGGAAGGAAACACCATATATTTT
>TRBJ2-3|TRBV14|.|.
CASSQVLAGRKRTDTQYF
TGTGCCAGCAGCCAAGTTTTGGCCGGCAGAAAACGCACAGATACGCAGTATTTT
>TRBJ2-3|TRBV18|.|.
CASSPGFGATDTQYF
TGTGCCAGCTCACCAGGTTTCGGGGCGACAGATACGCAGTATTTT
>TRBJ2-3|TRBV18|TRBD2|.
CASSPTGLPSTDTQYF
TGTGCCAGCTCACCAACGGGACTACCTAGCACAGATACGCAGTATTTT
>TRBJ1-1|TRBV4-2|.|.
CASSLQDTVNTEAFF
TGTGCCAGCAGCCTCCAGGACACGGTGAACACTGAAGCTTTCTTT
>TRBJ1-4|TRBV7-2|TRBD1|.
CASSLRRQGTNEKLFF
TGTGCCAGCAGCCTAAGGCGACAGGGGACTAATGAAAAACTGTTTTTT
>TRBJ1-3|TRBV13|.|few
CASSSPGAGNTIYF
TGTGCCAGCAGCTCCCCAGGGGCTGGAAACACCATATATTTT
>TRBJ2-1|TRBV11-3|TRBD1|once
CASSPWDSNNEQFF
TGTGCCAGCAGCCCATGGGACAGCAACAATGAGCAGTTCTTC
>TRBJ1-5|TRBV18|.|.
CASSQGHSNQPQHF
TGTGCCAGCTCTCAGGGACACTCCAATCAGCCCCAGCATTTT
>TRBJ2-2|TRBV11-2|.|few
CASSSPRSSAGELFF
TGTGCCAGCAGCTCCCCCCGCTCTAGCGCCGGGGAGCTGTTTTTT
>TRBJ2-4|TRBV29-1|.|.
CSVERAEKNIQYF
TGCAGCGTTGAAAGGGCGGAAAAAAACATTCAGTACTTC
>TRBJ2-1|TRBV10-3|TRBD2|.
CAISPGGADNEQFF
TGTGCCATCAGCCCCGGGGGGGCCGACAATGAGCAGTTCTTC
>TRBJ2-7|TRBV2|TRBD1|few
CASQGTDSYEQYF
TGTGCCAGCCAAGGGACAGATTCCTACGAGCAGTACTTC
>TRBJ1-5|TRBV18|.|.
CASSRLGRKGSNQPQHF
TGTGCCAGCTCACGTCTTGGTAGAAAGGGAAGCAATCAGCCCCAGCATTTT
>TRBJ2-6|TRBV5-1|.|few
CASGLDLSGANVLTF
TGCGCCAGCGGGCTCGACCTCTCTGGGGCCAACGTCCTGACTTTC
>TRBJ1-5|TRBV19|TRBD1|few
CASSIGGGKRQPQHF
TGTGCCAGTAGTATCGGAGGGGGCAAGCGTCAGCCCCAGCATTTT
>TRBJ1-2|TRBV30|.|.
CAWSPLAGNNYGYTF
TGTGCCTGGAGTCCCCTTGCAGGCAATAACTATGGCTACACCTTC
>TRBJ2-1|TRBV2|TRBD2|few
CASRVAGGNFNEQFF
TGTGCCAGCAGAGTAGCGGGGGGCAATTTTAATGAGCAGTTCTTC
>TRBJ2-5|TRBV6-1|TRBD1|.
CASSGDWDRGFGETQYF
TGTGCCAGCAGTGGGGATTGGGACAGGGGCTTCGGAGAGACCCAGTACTTC
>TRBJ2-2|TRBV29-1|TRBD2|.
CSYWTSGAMNTGELFF
TGCAGTTACTGGACTAGCGGGGCGATGAACACCGGGGAGCTGTTTTTT
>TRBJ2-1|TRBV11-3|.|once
CASSVESGAEQFF
TGTGCCAGCAGCGTTGAGTCGGGGGCTGAGCAGTTCTTC
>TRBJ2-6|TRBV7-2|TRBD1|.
CASSTSAGGSGANVLTF
TGTGCCAGCAGCACAAGCGCAGGGGGCTCTGGGGCCAACGTCCTGACTTTC
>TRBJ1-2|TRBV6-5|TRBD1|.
CASSYLHPDRAYGYTF
TGTGCCAGCAGTTACCTCCACCCCGACAGGGCCTATGGCTACACCTTC